These 23 T cell receptor beta chains came from one sample sequenced in a study of T cell responses to AZD1222 COVID-19 vaccine. Sequenced by immunoSEQ multiplex PCR; TCRdb stores in-frame clones only, minus some. The sample records 110,000 to 150,000 clones, approximately 83% being singletons. This specimen was peripheral blood, taken on day 0 of AZD1222 vaccination. The receptor source for this set is an adult in good health.

The chain employs TRBV11-2 and TRBJ2-7; 7 bases map to TRBD2. The V gene end was trimmed by 2 bases and the J gene end by 7 bases; junction bases not matched to a gene: 11. Germline CDR1 is SGHAT and CDR2 is FQNNGV. The length of the CDR3 is 15 residues. This chain's CDR3 is CASSLSSSGLREQYF. The CDR3 nucleotides read TGTGCCAGCAGCTTAAGCTCTAGCGGATTAAGGGAGCAGTACTTC.

Here the CDR3 DNA reads TGTGCCAGCAGCAAGGCCCTGACCGGGGCCAACGTCCTGACTTTC. Its translation: CASSKALTGANVLTF. V usage is TRBV11-2 and J usage is TRBJ2-6, with D hard to call. This CDR3 contains 15 residues. Germline loops: CDR1 SGHAT, CDR2 FQNNGV. Trimming removed 5 bases from V and 4 bases from J, with 12 bases in between.

This clone is a singleton in its sample. The chain has TRBV28 and TRBJ1-2; tentative D call: TRBD1 (5 bases). Germline CDR1 and CDR2: MDHEN and SYDVKM. This CDR3 is built from 12 residues. Trimming cost V 3 bases and J 9 bases, with 11 bases left between them. The CDR3 reads CASSLAGSRYTF. The CDR3 region has the DNA TGTGCCAGCAGTTTGGCAGGGTCTCGCTACACCTTC.

The CDR3 nucleotides are TGTGCCAGTAGTTCTTACCGACCGGATTCACCCCTCCACTTT. This gives the protein CASSSYRPDSPLHF. The V gene is TRBV19, the J gene TRBJ1-6; D is ambiguous. From germline, CDR1 is LNHDA and CDR2 SQIVND (reference sequence). This CDR3 has 14 amino acids. V was shortened by 5 bases and J by 8 bases, with 13 bases between the two germline ends. Looking up the rest from reference TRBV19 and TRBJ1-6 gives the full variable domain: DGGITQSPKYLFRKEGQNVTLSCEQNLNHDAMYWYRQDPGQGLRLIYYSQIVNDFQKGDIAEGYSVSREKKESFPLTVTSAQKNPTAFYLCASSSYRPDSPLHFGNGTRLTVT.

V gene TRBV28 combines with J gene TRBJ2-5; 7 nucleotides align to TRBD1. The trim removed 8 bases at V and 6 bases at J, leaving 12 bases unmatched. Looked up from germline, CDR1 is MDHEN and CDR2 is SYDVKM. This CDR3 has 14 residues. The CDR3 sequence is CASRPDRAEKTQYF. CDR3 coding DNA: TGTGCCAGCCGGCCCGACAGGGCTGAAAAGACCCAGTACTTC.

This chain uses TRBV7-2 with TRBJ2-1; weak D call: TRBD1 (8 bases). Trimming removed 5 bases from V and 9 bases from J, with 20 bases in between. Germline V gene data show CDR1 as SGHTA and CDR2 as FQGNSA. This CDR3 has 15 residues. CDR3: CASSPQGGGWFEQFF. The CDR3 DNA reads as TGTGCCAGCAGCCCACAGGGGGGGGGCTGGTTTGAGCAGTTCTTC. Together with reference TRBV7-2 and TRBJ2-1, the CDR3 gives the full variable domain: GAGVSQSPSNKVTEKGKDVELRCDPISGHTALYWYRQSLGQGLEFLIYFQGNSAPDKSGLPSDRFSAERTGGSVSTLTIQRTQQEDSAVYLCASSPQGGGWFEQFFGPGTRLTVL.

The chain employs TRBV20-1 and TRBJ1-6; D not resolved. Germline V gene data show CDR1 as DFQATT and CDR2 as SNEGSKA (reference sequence). This CDR3 region has 13 residues. Trimming removed 3 bases from V and 10 bases from J, with 13 bases in between. The DNA for the CDR3 is TGCAGTGCTAGTTATCCGGGATCATCACCCCTCCACTTT. Its protein is CSASYPGSSPLHF.

This chain connects TRBV20-1 to TRBJ1-2, with D possibly TRBD1 on 5 matching bases. Trimming shortened V by 3 bases and J by 5 bases, and 7 bases separated the two germline ends. Germline CDR1 is DFQATT and CDR2 is SNEGSKA (reference sequence). This CDR3 contains 11 residues. CDR3 sequence: CSARGGYGYTF. Written as DNA, the CDR3 is TGCAGTGCTAGGGGGGGTTATGGCTACACCTTC.

This chain uses TRBV10-3 with TRBJ1-2, with TRBD1 as a possible D gene (5 bases). Trimming left V 9 bases short and J 3 bases short, with 14 bases between. The germline CDR1 and CDR2 sequences are ENHRY and SYGVKD. The CDR3 is made up of 13 amino acids. CDR3 sequence: CAIQQDIDYGYTF. Here the CDR3 DNA reads TGTGCCATTCAGCAGGACATCGACTATGGCTACACCTTC.

The J gene is TRBJ2-2, the V gene TRBV7-6; D not resolved. The ends were cut back, 7 bases at V and 0 bases at J, with 12 bases in the middle. The germline gives CDR1 SGHVS, CDR2 FNYEAQ. This CDR3 has 15 residues. The CDR3: CASTPFLTNTGELFF. The CDR3 bases are TGTGCCAGCACCCCTTTCTTAACGAACACCGGGGAGCTGTTTTTT.

The genes are TRBV27 and TRBJ1-6; 7 nucleotides line up with TRBD1. The CDR3 covers 12 residues. Germline CDR1 is MNHEY and CDR2 is SMNVEV (reference sequence). The trim removed 5 bases at V and 13 bases at J, leaving 5 bases unmatched. CDR3 protein: CASSPTGLPLHF. In DNA, the CDR3 is TGTGCCAGCAGTCCGACAGGGTTGCCCCTCCACTTT.

The chain uses TRBV4-1 and TRBJ1-1; D is unresolved. Germline-derived CDR1 and CDR2 are MGHRA and YSYEKL. Trimming took 4 bases from V and 2 from J, leaving 8 bases between them. The CDR3 sequence is 13 residues long. The CDR3 protein is CASSPHLNTEAFF. The CDR3 coding sequence is TGCGCCAGCAGCCCCCACCTTAACACTGAAGCTTTCTTT.

This chain uses TRBV28 with TRBJ1-1; 10 nucleotides agree with TRBD1. V lost 5 bases to trimming and J lost 5 bases; unmatched junction nucleotides: 8. The CDR3 is 15 amino acids. Germline CDR1 MDHEN, CDR2 SYDVKM. The CDR3: CASSPPGQGETEAFF. As DNA, the CDR3 is TGTGCCAGCAGTCCTCCAGGACAGGGGGAGACTGAAGCTTTCTTT. The full variable domain, rest sourced from reference TRBV28 and TRBJ1-1, is DVKVTQSSRYLVKRTGEKVFLECVQDMDHENMFWYRQDPGLGLRLIYFSYDVKMKEKGDIPEGYSVSREKKERFSLILESASTNQTSMYLCASSPPGQGETEAFFGQGTRLTVV.

This clone turned up a few times. The rearrangement links TRBV19 to TRBJ2-7, with 9 bases matching TRBD1. V was pared by 2 bases and J by 5 bases, with 7 bases of the junction left unmatched. The CDR3 length is 15 residues. Germline V gene sequence: CDR1 LNHDA, CDR2 SQIVND (reference sequence). The chain's CDR3 is CASSIQARTGDEQYF. Written as DNA, the CDR3 is TGTGCCAGTAGTATACAGGCGCGGACAGGGGACGAGCAGTACTTC. Full variable domain (missing parts from reference TRBV19 and TRBJ2-7): DGGITQSPKYLFRKEGQNVTLSCEQNLNHDAMYWYRQDPGQGLRLIYYSQIVNDFQKGDIAEGYSVSREKKESFPLTVTSAQKNPTAFYLCASSIQARTGDEQYFGPGTRLTVT.

About this clone itself: The sample contains more than one DNA sequence encoding this CDR3. The rearrangement uses TRBV5-1 and TRBJ1-2; D is unclear. The V end lost 3 bases, the J end lost 8 bases, and 8 bases lay between the germline ends. The CDR3 extends over 11 amino acids. Germline V CDR1 and CDR2: SGHRS, YFSETQ. Here the CDR3 reads CASSSGYGYTF. For the CDR3, the DNA is TGCGCCAGCAGCTCCGGATACGGCTACACCTTC. The complete variable domain, with remaining parts taken from reference TRBV5-1 and TRBJ1-2, reads KAGVTQTPRYLIKTRGQQVTLSCSPISGHRSVSWYQQTPGQGLQFLFEYFSETQRNKGNFPGRFSGRQFSNSRSEMNVSTLELGDSALYLCASSSGYGYTFGSGTRLTVV.

The chain recombines TRBV5-1 with TRBJ1-1, with a tentative D call TRBD1 (6 bases). V lost 7 bases and J lost 5, with 15 bases in between. The CDR3 length is 13 residues. Germline values: CDR1 SGHRS, CDR2 YFSETQ. CDR3 in DNA: TGCGCCAGCGGCATACAGGGACGGACTGAAGCTTTCTTT. Residues: CASGIQGRTEAFF.

This clone was observed once. The chain recombines TRBV3-1 (or the pseudogene TRBV3-2) with TRBJ2-3, with 7 bases matching TRBD2. The CDR3 contains 12 residues. V lost 3 bases and J lost 12; bases outside the gene matches: 6. Germline assignment: CDR1 LGHDT and CDR2 YNNKEL (reference sequence). The CDR3 region is CASSHLAAAQYF. The CDR3 region has the DNA TGTGCCAGCAGCCACCTAGCGGCCGCCCAGTATTTT.

The chain combines TRBV30 with TRBJ2-6; D perhaps matches TRBD1 (6 bases). The CDR3 length is 19 residues. The V and J ends lost 7 bases and 0 bases respectively, with 25 bases between them. Germline loops: CDR1 GTSNPN, CDR2 SVGIG (reference sequence). CDR3 DNA sequence: TGTGCCTCCACCCCTGGGACACCCACGATTTTCTCTGGGGCCAACGTCCTGACTTTC. It codes for CASTPGTPTIFSGANVLTF. Full variable domain (missing parts from reference TRBV30 and TRBJ2-6): SQTIHQWPATLVQPVGSPLSLECTVEGTSNPNLYWYRQAAGRGLQLLFYSVGIGQISSEVPQNLSASRPQDRQFILSSKKLLLSDSGFYLCASTPGTPTIFSGANVLTFGAGSRLTVL.

This clone is large in the sample. The CDR3 DNA reads TGTGCCAGCAGTCTGACGGAGGTGCTCCCCGGGGAGCTGTTTTTT. Its translation is CASSLTEVLPGELFF. This sequence joins TRBV2 and TRBJ2-2; D possibly corresponds to TRBD2 (5 bases). The V gene's germline CDR1 is SNHLY and CDR2 FYNNEI. The CDR3 is 15 amino acids. V lost 5 bases to trimming and J lost 6 bases, with 16 bases between them.

The table lists this clone with a count of one. The V call is TRBV27, the J call TRBJ1-2; perhaps TRBD1 as D (5 bases). The V end lost 6 bases, the J end lost 2 bases, and 16 bases lay between the germline ends. This CDR3 is 15 amino acids long. Per germline, CDR1 MNHEY and CDR2 SMNVEV (reference sequence). The CDR3 DNA reads TGTGCCAGCAGCTCCCAGGGCAGTCAAAACTATGGCTACACCTTC. Translating gives CASSSQGSQNYGYTF.

A few counts support this clone. This chain uses TRBV4-1 with TRBJ2-7; the D call may be TRBD1 or TRBD2 (7 bases each). Trimming left V 8 bases short and J 6 bases short, with 20 bases between. This CDR3 has 14 amino acids. The germline gives CDR1 MGHRA, CDR2 YSYEKL. In DNA form, the CDR3 reads TGCGCCAGCGCCAGGGGGGGGGCAGAGTCCGAGCAGTACTTC. Its translation is CASARGGAESEQYF.

The V call is TRBV6-5, the J call TRBJ2-5; no clear D. In germline, CDR1 is MNHEY, CDR2 SVGAGI. CDR3 length equals 10 residues. V was trimmed by 7 bases and J by 5 bases, leaving 5 bases between them. CDR3 in amino acids: CASNKETQYF. The CDR3 nucleotides read TGTGCCAGCAATAAGGAGACCCAGTACTTC.

The chain couples TRBV3-1 (or the pseudogene TRBV3-2) to TRBJ2-4, with TRBD2 matching 8 bases. The CDR3 is 15 amino acids. Germline V gives CDR1 LGHDT, CDR2 YNNKEL (reference sequence). With 3 bases clipped from V and 5 bases from J, the junction kept 6 bases outside the gene matches. Here the CDR3 reads CASSHYQAGENIQYF. CDR3 DNA sequence: TGTGCCAGCAGCCATTATCAAGCGGGGGAAAACATTCAGTACTTC.